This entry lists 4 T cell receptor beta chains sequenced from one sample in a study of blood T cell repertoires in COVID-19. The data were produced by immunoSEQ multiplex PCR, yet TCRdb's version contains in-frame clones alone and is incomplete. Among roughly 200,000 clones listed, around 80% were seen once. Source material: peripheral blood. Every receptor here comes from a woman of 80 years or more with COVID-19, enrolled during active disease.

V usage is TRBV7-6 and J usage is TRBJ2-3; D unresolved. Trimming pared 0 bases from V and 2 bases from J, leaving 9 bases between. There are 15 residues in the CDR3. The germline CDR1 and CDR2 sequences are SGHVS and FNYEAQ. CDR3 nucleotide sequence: TGTGCCAGCAGCTTAGCAAGCGAATCCACAGATACGCAGTATTTT. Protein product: CASSLASESTDTQYF.

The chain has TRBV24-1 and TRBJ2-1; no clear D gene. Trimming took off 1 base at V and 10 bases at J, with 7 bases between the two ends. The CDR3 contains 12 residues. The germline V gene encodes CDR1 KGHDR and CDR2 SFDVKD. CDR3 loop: CATSDFRREQFF. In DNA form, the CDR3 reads TGTGCCACCAGTGATTTTCGGCGGGAGCAGTTCTTC.

The CDR3 loop is CASSPPGGSGNTIYF. The CDR3 DNA follows: TGCGCCAGCAGCCCACCGGGGGGCTCTGGAAACACCATATATTTT. This chain links TRBV5-1 with TRBJ1-3, with D possibly TRBD1 on 5 matching bases. This CDR3 has 15 residues. Trimming removed 4 bases from V and 0 bases from J, with 11 bases in between. CDR1 is SGHRS, CDR2 YFSETQ, per germline.

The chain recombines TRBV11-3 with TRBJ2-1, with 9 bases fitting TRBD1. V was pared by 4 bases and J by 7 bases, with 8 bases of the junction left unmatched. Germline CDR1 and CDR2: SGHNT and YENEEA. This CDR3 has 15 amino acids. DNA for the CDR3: TGTGCCAGCAGCTCCCCGGGACAGGGCTTGAATGAGCAGTTCTTC. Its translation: CASSSPGQGLNEQFF.